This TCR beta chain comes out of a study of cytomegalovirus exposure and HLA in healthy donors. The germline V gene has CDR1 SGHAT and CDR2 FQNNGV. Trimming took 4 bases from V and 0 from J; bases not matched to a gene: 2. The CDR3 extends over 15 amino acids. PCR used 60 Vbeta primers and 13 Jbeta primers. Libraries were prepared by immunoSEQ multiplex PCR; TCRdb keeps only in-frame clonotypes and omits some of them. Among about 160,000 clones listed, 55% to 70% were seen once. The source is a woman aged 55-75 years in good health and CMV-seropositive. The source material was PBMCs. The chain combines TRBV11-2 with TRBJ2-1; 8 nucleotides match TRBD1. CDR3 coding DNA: TGTGCCAGCAGCTACACAGGGGGCTCCTACAATGAGCAGTTCTTC. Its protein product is CASSYTGGSYNEQFF.